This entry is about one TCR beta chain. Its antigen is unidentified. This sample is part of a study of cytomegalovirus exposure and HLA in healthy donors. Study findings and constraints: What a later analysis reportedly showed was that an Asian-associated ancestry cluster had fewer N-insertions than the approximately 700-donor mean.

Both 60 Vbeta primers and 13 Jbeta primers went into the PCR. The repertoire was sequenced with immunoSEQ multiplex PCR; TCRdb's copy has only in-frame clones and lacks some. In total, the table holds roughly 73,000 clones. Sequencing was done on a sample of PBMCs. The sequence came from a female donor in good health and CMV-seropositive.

The CDR3 bases are TGTGCCAGCAGCGATGGACTAGGAGTCGGAAAGGCAGATACGCAGTATTTT. It codes for CASSDGLGVGKADTQYF. The rearrangement joins TRBV28 to TRBJ2-3, with 7 bases that match TRBD2. The J segment lost 4 bases and the V segment lost 6 bases, leaving 16 bases of the junction unmatched. This CDR3 has 17 amino acids. Germline V CDR1 and CDR2: MDHEN, SYDVKM.